This is a list of T cell receptor beta chains from one sample in a study of CD8 T cells in ankylosing spondylitis. TCRdb redid the calling of the 5' RACE reads with MiXCR, one entry per CDR3 protein. The sample has about 160,000 distinct CDR3 sequences, around 19% seen once. The sequenced sample was blood, either unsorted or a sorted T cell fraction (not recorded which). The receptors derive from a male donor with ankylosing spondylitis or in good health (not recorded which). Both conserved end residues are trimmed from each CDR3. Fields, in order: V gene, J gene, CDR3 protein.

V: TRBV15
J: TRBJ2-5
CDR3: ATSRRPSRGLDAFKWTQY

V: TRBV15
J: TRBJ1-4
CDR3: ATSKIQRGGVWEKLF

V: TRBV6-5
J: TRBJ1-4
CDR3: ASRGTDEKLF

V: TRBV2
J: TRBJ2-7
CDR3: AGYDSYSYEQY

V: TRBV5-1
J: TRBJ2-2
CDR3: ASKPLAGGSGELF

V: TRBV29-1
J: TRBJ2-3
CDR3: SVPSGSGTDTQY

V: TRBV4-1
J: TRBJ2-3
CDR3: ASSPGRIGGDTQY

V: TRBV20-1
J: TRBJ1-4
CDR3: SARGATRKGEKLF

V: TRBV4-2
J: TRBJ2-3
CDR3: VSSQDSKAHGADTQY

V: TRBV29-1
J: TRBJ2-7
CDR3: SAQGRGATYEQY

V: TRBV9
J: TRBJ2-1
CDR3: ASSVVGDNEQF

V: TRBV5-6
J: TRBJ2-7
CDR3: ASSFLGARSYEQY

V: TRBV24-1
J: TRBJ2-3
CDR3: ATSRPSSDTQY

V: TRBV12-3/TRBV12-4
J: TRBJ2-7
CDR3: ASSLASRRLTGMDEQY

V: TRBV20-1
J: TRBJ1-2
CDR3: STSFTTPVGGYT

V: TRBV11-2
J: TRBJ2-2
CDR3: ASSLVAGGSHNTGELF

V: TRBV20-1
J: TRBJ1-3
CDR3: SARDRGASAGNTIY

V: TRBV20-1
J: TRBJ2-3
CDR3: SAATSDRTDTQY

V: TRBV29-1
J: TRBJ2-2
CDR3: SRLSRNEYTGELF

V: TRBV10-3
J: TRBJ2-7
CDR3: ATGTSGAYEQY

V: TRBV27
J: TRBJ1-2
CDR3: ASALGRGHYGYT

V: TRBV3-1
J: TRBJ1-2
CDR3: ASSQDLGLREYT